This TCR beta chain was recorded in a study of T cell responses to AZD1222 COVID-19 vaccine. The V end lost 5 bases, the J end lost 5 bases, and 11 bases lay between the germline ends. This CDR3 comprises 14 residues. Germline values: CDR1 KGHDR, CDR2 SFDVKD. Sequenced by immunoSEQ multiplex PCR; TCRdb stores in-frame clones only, minus some. The sample shows about 120,000 clones, around nine tenths of them seen only once. Findings of the study overall: Epitopes outside B.1.351 and B.1.1.7 mutated regions reportedly drew nearly half of spike TCRs. Once two AZD1222 doses were given, Spike-specific TCR breadth and depth went up. In a largely white British group with more females than males, clonal diversity was possibly underestimated.

Points on this clone: The antigen remains unidentified.

The clonotype originates from an adult in good health. The chain couples TRBV24-1 to TRBJ2-2; D gene uncertain. The source was peripheral blood, collected on day 0 of AZD1222 vaccination. The CDR3 coding sequence is TGTGCCACCAGTGTTAAAGGGCGTACCGGGGAGCTGTTTTTT. Translation: CATSVKGRTGELFF.